This paragraph reports one TCR beta chain. These data come from a study of response to subunit inactivated influenza vaccine. The CDR3 sequence is 15 residues long. V gave up 0 bases and J gave up 9 bases, with 15 bases separating them. Looked up from germline, CDR1 is LGHNA and CDR2 is YSLEER. TCRdb itself ran the RT-PCR reads through MiXCR, one entry per CDR3 protein. The data hold roughly 550,000 distinct CDR3 sequences, with roughly a quarter observed a single time. These data were also filed under a second study, of T cells expressing NK-cell markers. That report notes: UMIs accompanied the 5'RACE template switching by which TCR beta cDNA was made. Eight donors were sequenced, seven testing HCMV-seropositive and one testing seronegative. The study found these clonotypes also leading the CD3+CD56-NKG2C+ fraction in a few donors.

Sequences were derived from CD4+ T cells sorted from PBMCs, sampled 12 days after vaccination. The clonotype originates from a man aged 50 to 59 who received an inactivated influenza vaccine. The rearrangement links TRBV4-3 to TRBJ1-5; no definite D call. The DNA of the CDR3 is TGCGCCAGCAGCCAAGATATCGGCAGATCTAGGCCCCAGCATTTT. Translation gives CASSQDIGRSRPQHF.